The next 20 T cell receptor beta chains were all read from a single sample in a study of T cell responses to AZD1222 COVID-19 vaccine. Using immunoSEQ multiplex PCR, the repertoire was profiled, and TCRdb retains in-frame clones only, with some absent. Of over 95,000 clones in the sample, around 87% are singletons; the top ten hold around 10%. The material sequenced was peripheral blood, taken on day 0 of AZD1222 vaccination. All receptors derive from an adult in good health.

The chain combines TRBV20-1 with TRBJ1-2; 8 nucleotides agree with TRBD1. V gave up 3 bases and J gave up 5 bases; unmatched junction bases: 8. Per the germline V gene, CDR1 is DFQATT and CDR2 is SNEGSKA (reference sequence). The CDR3 has 14 amino acids. The CDR3 is CSASIGTGNYGYTF. The CDR3 DNA reads as TGCAGTGCTAGTATCGGGACAGGCAATTATGGCTACACCTTC.

This clone was recorded a few times. This chain connects TRBV7-5 to TRBJ1-4. TRBV7-5 is a pseudogene segment. The CDR3 loop spans 16 amino acids. The CDR3 nucleotides are TGTGCCAGAAGTTCCGACCCGTTTCGGTTAAATGAAAAACTGTTTTTT. Amino acid sequence: CARSSDPFRLNEKLFF.

This clone was counted only a few times. The gene calls are TRBV25-1 and TRBJ1-4, with D possibly TRBD1 on 5 matching bases. The CDR3 contains 15 residues. CDR1 and CDR2 (germline): MGHDK, SYGVNS. The V gene lost 3 bases and the J gene lost 5 bases, with 13 bases spanning the gap. As DNA, the CDR3 is TGTGCCAGCAGTGACGCGGGGACTGGGAATGAAAAACTGTTTTTT. Protein sequence: CASSDAGTGNEKLFF. Complete variable domain (other parts from reference TRBV25-1 and TRBJ1-4): EADIYQTPRYLVIGTGKKITLECSQTMGHDKMYWYQQDPGMELHLIHYSYGVNSTEKGDLSSESTVSRIRTEHFPLTLESARPSHTSQYLCASSDAGTGNEKLFFGSGTQLSVL.

This chain connects TRBV11-1 to TRBJ2-1; 7 bases align to TRBD2. The germline gives CDR1 SGHAT, CDR2 FQDESV (reference sequence). The CDR3 covers 16 residues. Trimming cost V 5 bases and J 9 bases; bases outside gene matches: 16. The CDR3 is CASSRSLGLGRTEQFF. CDR3 bases: TGTGCCAGCAGCCGCAGTTTAGGACTAGGGCGTACTGAGCAGTTCTTC.

This clone was observed a single time. The gene calls are TRBV15 and TRBJ1-4; D is undetermined. The CDR3 is made up of 15 amino acids. The V gene's germline CDR1 is LNHNV and CDR2 YYDKDF (reference sequence). The V gene lost 5 bases and the J gene lost 5 bases, with 15 bases spanning the gap. The CDR3 DNA reads TGTGCCACCAGCTTCGGTAATTCCCGCAATGAAAAACTGTTTTTT. It is translated as CATSFGNSRNEKLFF.

The V call is TRBV10-2, the J call TRBJ1-1; D might be TRBD1 (6 bases). CDR1 is WSHSY, CDR2 SAAADI, per germline. The V and J ends lost 3 bases and 6 bases respectively, with 17 bases between them. The CDR3 consists of 15 residues. This chain's CDR3 is CASSDGGLEGAEAFF. The DNA for the CDR3 is TGCGCCAGCAGTGACGGGGGACTTGAGGGGGCTGAAGCTTTCTTT.

This clone was recorded only once. Here the CDR3 DNA reads TGCGCCAGCAGCTCGGGGTGGGGTAGCGGCGAAAAACTGTTTTTT. Residues: CASSSGWGSGEKLFF. The V and J genes are TRBV5-1 and TRBJ1-4; D gene ambiguous. Looked up from germline, CDR1 is SGHRS and CDR2 is YFSETQ. Trimming removed 3 bases at V and 8 bases at J, with 17 bases between. The CDR3 has 15 residues.

The CDR3 loop is CASSLTDSYEQYF. CDR3 coding DNA: TGTGCCAGCAGCTTGACGGACTCATACGAGCAGTACTTC. The genes are TRBV7-8 and TRBJ2-7; D possibly corresponds to TRBD2 (5 bases). Trimming took 3 bases from V and 4 from J, leaving 10 bases between them. There are 13 residues in the CDR3. Germline V lookup: CDR1 SGHVS, CDR2 FQNEAQ.

Only one count was recorded for this clone. The chain links TRBV6-4 to TRBJ1-2; D is possibly TRBD1 (6 bases). Germline CDR1 reads MRHNA; CDR2 reads SNTAGT. V dropped 0 bases and J dropped 7 bases, with 9 bases sitting between them. The CDR3 sequence is 13 residues long. The CDR3 is CASSDSRGGGYTF. CDR3 nucleotide sequence: TGTGCCAGCAGTGACTCGAGAGGGGGTGGCTACACCTTC.

This chain joins TRBV29-1 and TRBJ1-1; D is unclear. V shed 6 bases and J shed 5 bases, with 7 bases lying between them. The CDR3 totals 10 residues. The germline gives CDR1 SQVTM, CDR2 ANQGSEA. Here the CDR3 DNA reads TGCAGCGTGTATTGGACTGAAGCTTTCTTT. Translation: CSVYWTEAFF.

The rearrangement joins TRBV19 to TRBJ2-7; D ambiguous. Germline V lookup: CDR1 LNHDA, CDR2 SQIVND (reference sequence). CDR3 length: 14 residues. Trimming removed 3 bases from V and 4 bases from J, with 13 bases in between. The CDR3 loop is CASSMGSQLYEQYF. CDR3 bases: TGTGCCAGTAGTATGGGGTCGCAGTTATACGAGCAGTACTTC.

Here the CDR3 reads CASSAAGTGITYGYTF. In nucleotides, the CDR3 is TGTGCCAGCAGTGCCGCCGGGACAGGGATCACCTATGGCTACACCTTC. V usage is TRBV6-1 and J usage is TRBJ1-2, with TRBD1 identical over 9 bases. The CDR3 has 16 amino acids. V lost 4 bases to trimming and J lost 4 bases; unmatched junction nucleotides: 10. The germline V gene encodes CDR1 MNHNS and CDR2 SASEGT.

The chain couples TRBV29-1 to TRBJ2-5, with D possibly TRBD1 on 6 matching bases. Germline V CDR1 and CDR2: SQVTM, ANQGSEA. The CDR3 has 13 residues. The V end was cut by 6 bases, the J end by 4 bases, with 15 bases between. This CDR3 is CSVVGHGTETQYF. The CDR3 nucleotides are TGCAGCGTCGTGGGACACGGTACAGAGACCCAGTACTTC.

The chain joins TRBV7-9 to TRBJ2-2; 9 bases are a match to TRBD2. Looked up from germline, CDR1 is SEHNR and CDR2 is FQNEAQ (reference sequence). J lost 6 bases, V lost 4 bases, and 6 bases had no gene match. The CDR3 has 15 amino acids. The CDR3 sequence: CASSWSSGNSGELFF. The CDR3 bases are TGTGCCAGCAGCTGGTCTAGCGGGAATTCCGGGGAGCTGTTTTTT. The variable domain in full, completed from reference TRBV7-9 and TRBJ2-2, reads DTGVSQNPRHKITKRGQNVTFRCDPISEHNRLYWYRQTLGQGPEFLTYFQNEAQLEKSRLLSDRFSAERPKGSFSTLEIQRTEQGDSAMYLCASSWSSGNSGELFFGEGSRLTVL.

V usage is TRBV29-1 and J usage is TRBJ2-4; 8 positions match TRBD1. The germline V gene has CDR1 SQVTM and CDR2 ANQGSEA. The CDR3 runs to 15 residues. V shed 6 bases and J 2 bases; nucleotides not matched to a gene: 9. CDR3 nucleotides: TGCAGCGTGACACCGCAGGGGGCCCCCAAAAACATTCAGTACTTC. Its protein is CSVTPQGAPKNIQYF.

The V call is TRBV28, the J call TRBJ2-1; 13 bases agree with TRBD2. Germline assignment: CDR1 MDHEN and CDR2 SYDVKM. The ends lost 7 bases at V and 5 bases at J; junction bases unmatched: 11. This CDR3 comprises 17 residues. The CDR3 DNA is TGTGCCAGCACCAGCGGATTACTAGCGGGAGGGGACAATGAGCAGTTCTTC. This translates into CASTSGLLAGGDNEQFF.

This clone has a handful of counts. This chain's CDR3 is CATSETGTVGYGYTF. The CDR3 DNA sequence: TGTGCCACCAGTGAGACCGGGACAGTCGGGTATGGCTACACCTTC. The chain is built from TRBV24-1 and TRBJ1-2, with 7 bases that match TRBD1. CDR3 size: 15 residues. With V trimmed by 4 bases and J by 5 bases, 9 bases remained unmatched. Germline lookup yields CDR1 KGHDR and CDR2 SFDVKD.

The chain joins TRBV5-1 to TRBJ2-7, with TRBD2 identical over 14 bases. J gave up 4 bases and V 4 bases, and 10 bases lay outside the gene matches. The CDR3 is 17 amino acids. Germline V gene sequence: CDR1 SGHRS, CDR2 YFSETQ. The CDR3 DNA reads as TGCGCCAGCAGCGGTACCCCCGGGACTAGCGGGAGTTACGAGCAGTACTTC. Translated: CASSGTPGTSGSYEQYF.

This chain joins TRBV4-3 and TRBJ2-1; 8 nucleotides match TRBD2. Trimming took 0 bases from V and 1 from J; bases not matched to a gene: 5. This CDR3 contains 17 residues. Germline V gene data show CDR1 as LGHNA and CDR2 as YSLEER. The CDR3 DNA sequence: TGCGCCAGCAGCCAAGACCTAGCGGGTTCTTCCTACAATGAGCAGTTCTTC. Encoded protein: CASSQDLAGSSYNEQFF.

CDR3 residues: CASSLSAGSPSNEQFF. The CDR3 DNA is TGCGCCAGCAGCTTGTCGGCTGGCAGTCCTAGCAATGAGCAGTTCTTC. The V gene is TRBV5-1, the J gene TRBJ2-1; D ambiguous. This CDR3 has 16 amino acids. V lost 1 base and J lost 6, with 17 bases in between. The germline V gene encodes CDR1 SGHRS and CDR2 YFSETQ.